What follows are 27 T cell receptor beta chains derived from one specimen sequenced in a study of blood T cell repertoires in COVID-19 (TCRdb year 2020). Receptor amplification or capture employed the immunoSEQ multiplex PCR assay. TCRdb holds this immuneACCESS table with in-frame rearrangements only. Some clones are missing; in checked studies, unresolved V genes explain under half, and the rest has no known cause. Within this sample are fewer than 300,000 clones, with approximately 87% of them counted one time only. The leading ten clones occupy 9.5% to 15% of the sample. What was sequenced was peripheral blood. Receptor source: a woman in her thirties with COVID-19, enrolled during active disease.

CDR3 amino acids: CSTAGGVDGYTF. In DNA, the CDR3 is TGCAGCACGGCGGGGGGGGTGGATGGCTACACCTTC. The V call is TRBV29-1, the J call TRBJ1-2; D might be TRBD1 (5 bases). There are 12 residues in the CDR3. The germline CDR1 and CDR2 sequences are SQVTM and ANQGSEA. Trimming cost V 8 bases and J 6 bases, with 16 bases left between them.

The rearrangement links TRBV6-5 to TRBJ1-1, with D possibly matching TRBD1 (5 bases). Per germline, CDR1 MNHEY and CDR2 SVGAGI. With 1 base removed from V and 5 bases from J, the gap between germline ends came to 11 bases. The CDR3 length is 14 residues. The CDR3 DNA sequence: TGTGCCAGCAGTTACTTCCAGGGTACGACTGAAGCTTTCTTT. Amino acids: CASSYFQGTTEAFF.

J is TRBJ1-3 and V is TRBV2, with a tentative D call TRBD1 (6 bases). Per the germline V gene, CDR1 is SNHLY and CDR2 is FYNNEI. The CDR3 length is 14 residues. V lost 8 bases, J lost 0 bases, and 11 bases lay in between. For the CDR3, the DNA is TGTGCCAGCGGCAGGGGTTACTCTGGAAACACCATATATTTT. This codes for CASGRGYSGNTIYF. Together with reference TRBV2 and TRBJ1-3, the CDR3 gives the full variable domain: EPEVTQTPSHQVTQMGQEVILRCVPISNHLYFYWYRQILGQKVEFLVSFYNNEISEKSEIFDDQFSVERPDGSNFTLKIRSTKLEDSAMYFCASGRGYSGNTIYFGEGSWLTVV.

The chain employs TRBV5-6 and TRBJ1-2; D call uncertain. The germline V gene has CDR1 SGHDT and CDR2 YYEEEE. V shed 0 bases and J shed 2 bases, with 8 bases lying between them. The CDR3 sequence is 14 residues long. The CDR3 protein is CASSLEAVNYGYTF. DNA for the CDR3: TGTGCCAGCAGCTTGGAAGCGGTCAACTATGGCTACACCTTC.

The chain has TRBV18 and TRBJ1-5; possible D gene TRBD1, 5 bases. CDR3 length equals 15 residues. Germline V gene data show CDR1 as KGHSH and CDR2 as LQKENI. Trimming took 3 bases from V and 0 from J, leaving 9 bases between them. The CDR3 loop is CASSPSRVSNQPQHF. As DNA, the CDR3 is TGTGCCAGCTCACCCTCCAGGGTTAGCAATCAGCCCCAGCATTTT. Complete variable domain (other parts from reference TRBV18 and TRBJ1-5): NAGVMQNPRHLVRRRGQEARLRCSPMKGHSHVYWYRQLPEEGLKFMVYLQKENIIDESGMPKERFSAEFPKEGPSILRIQQVVRGDSAAYFCASSPSRVSNQPQHFGDGTRLSIL.

The rearrangement joins TRBV11-2 to TRBJ1-1, with unresolved D. The CDR3 is made up of 15 amino acids. The germline gives CDR1 SGHAT, CDR2 FQNNGV. V lost 4 bases and J 1 base, leaving 13 bases between the germline ends. The CDR3 coding sequence is TGTGCCAGCAGCTCAGGAGACCGGGAGAACACTGAAGCTTTCTTT. It is translated as CASSSGDRENTEAFF.

This chain links TRBV19 with TRBJ1-2, with D perhaps TRBD1 (6 bases). V shed 5 bases and J shed 2 bases, with 9 bases lying between them. Germline V gives CDR1 LNHDA, CDR2 SQIVND (reference sequence). This CDR3 region has 13 residues. CDR3 amino acids: CASSAGQNYGYTF. Written as DNA, the CDR3 is TGTGCCAGTAGTGCCGGACAGAACTATGGCTACACCTTC. The whole variable domain, remainder taken from reference TRBV19 and TRBJ1-2, is DGGITQSPKYLFRKEGQNVTLSCEQNLNHDAMYWYRQDPGQGLRLIYYSQIVNDFQKGDIAEGYSVSREKKESFPLTVTSAQKNPTAFYLCASSAGQNYGYTFGSGTRLTVV.

V usage is TRBV29-1 and J usage is TRBJ1-1, with 7 bases that match TRBD1. The J segment lost 7 bases and the V segment lost 6 bases, leaving 2 bases of the junction unmatched. The CDR3 covers 10 residues. Germline values: CDR1 SQVTM, CDR2 ANQGSEA. CDR3 in amino acids: CSVGTVEAFF. CDR3 in DNA: TGCAGCGTAGGGACAGTTGAAGCTTTCTTT.

The chain uses TRBV4-1 and TRBJ1-4; a weak D match, TRBD1 (5 bases). The CDR3 runs 14 residues. V lost 0 bases, J lost 8 bases, and 10 bases lay in between. CDR1 and CDR2 (germline): MGHRA, YSYEKL. For the CDR3, the DNA is TGCGCCAGCAGCCAAGATTCAGGGCGCGAAAAACTGTTTTTT. It specifies CASSQDSGREKLFF.

The chain couples TRBV30 to TRBJ1-1, with 10 bases that match TRBD1. The CDR3 spans 17 residues. V lost 4 bases and J lost 0; bases outside the gene matches: 11. CDR1 and CDR2 from the germline V gene are GTSNPN and SVGIG (reference sequence). CDR3 sequence (DNA): TGTGCCTGGAATTCGTGGATGGGACAGGGGTTGAACACTGAAGCTTTCTTT. It translates to CAWNSWMGQGLNTEAFF. The full variable domain, in which reference TRBV30 and TRBJ1-1 provide the parts outside the CDR3, is SQTIHQWPATLVQPVGSPLSLECTVEGTSNPNLYWYRQAAGRGLQLLFYSVGIGQISSEVPQNLSASRPQDRQFILSSKKLLLSDSGFYLCAWNSWMGQGLNTEAFFGQGTRLTVV.

This chain connects TRBV6-7 to TRBJ2-1; D uncertain. TRBV6-7 is an ORF for which the function is uncertain. V was shortened by 7 bases and J by 0 bases, with 13 bases between the two germline ends. This CDR3 comprises 15 residues. The CDR3 DNA reads as TGTGCCAGCACCCAAAATAAGAGCTCCTACAATGAGCAGTTCTTC. As protein: CASTQNKSSYNEQFF.

This clone was seen more than once but under ten times. The J gene is TRBJ2-3, the V gene TRBV3-1 (or the pseudogene TRBV3-2); TRBD2 agrees at 11 bases. Germline lookup yields CDR1 LGHDT and CDR2 YNNKEL (reference sequence). This CDR3 comprises 17 residues. The J segment lost 0 bases and the V segment lost 2 bases, leaving 4 bases of the junction unmatched. The CDR3 DNA follows: TGTGCCAGCAGCCAACCACTAGCGGGGGCTAGCACAGATACGCAGTATTTT. Residues: CASSQPLAGASTDTQYF.

The rearrangement uses TRBV10-2 and TRBJ1-2; D is undetermined. The V end was cut by 7 bases, the J end by 3 bases, with 12 bases between. The CDR3 loop spans 13 amino acids. The germline gives CDR1 WSHSY, CDR2 SAAADI. The CDR3 spells CASKGRRDYGYTF. In DNA, the CDR3 is TGCGCCAGCAAGGGCAGGAGGGACTATGGCTACACCTTC.

V is TRBV7-7 and J is TRBJ2-5; TRBD2 is a possible D gene (6 bases). Germline V gene sequence: CDR1 SSHAT, CDR2 FNYEAQ (reference sequence). The germline V and J ends were trimmed by 5 bases and 1 base, with 8 bases remaining between them. This CDR3 has 13 residues. In DNA form, the CDR3 reads TGTGCCAGCAGCCGGGACTCCCAAGAGACCCAGTACTTC. It is translated as CASSRDSQETQYF.

This clone was found once. This chain links TRBV3-1 (or the pseudogene TRBV3-2) with TRBJ2-7; TRBD1 might be the D (5 bases). The CDR3 contains 14 residues. V lost 1 base and J lost 4, with 11 bases in between. The germline gives CDR1 LGHDT, CDR2 YNNKEL (reference sequence). DNA of the CDR3: TGTGCCAGCAGCCAAGCAGGGCACTCTTACGAGCAGTACTTC. Residues: CASSQAGHSYEQYF.

This chain connects TRBV19 to TRBJ2-7, with D possibly matching TRBD1 (7 bases). The CDR3 has 20 residues. V dropped 4 bases and J dropped 2 bases, with 30 bases sitting between them. Germline CDR1 and CDR2: LNHDA and SQIVND (reference sequence). CDR3 coding DNA: TGTGCCAGTAGTACCCACCTTGGTGTCGTAAGCAGGGGGGCCCCCTACGAGCAGTACTTC. Protein: CASSTHLGVVSRGAPYEQYF.

The V gene is TRBV19, the J gene TRBJ1-1; possible D gene TRBD1, 6 bases. CDR3 size: 20 residues. The V and J ends lost 3 bases and 3 bases respectively, with 29 bases between them. The germline V gene encodes CDR1 LNHDA and CDR2 SQIVND (reference sequence). The CDR3 reads CASSIFRPPVTGWVDTEAFF. CDR3 sequence (DNA): TGTGCCAGTAGTATTTTTCGTCCCCCCGTTACAGGGTGGGTGGACACTGAAGCTTTCTTT.

The chain uses TRBV3-1 (or the pseudogene TRBV3-2) and TRBJ1-3; 7 positions agree with TRBD1. V gave up 3 bases and J gave up 9 bases; unmatched junction bases: 11. The V gene's germline CDR1 is LGHDT and CDR2 YNNKEL (reference sequence). The CDR3 totals 15 residues. The CDR3 here is CASSHRGTVGTTIYF. The CDR3, as DNA: TGTGCCAGCAGCCACCGAGGGACAGTCGGGACCACCATATATTTT.

This chain joins TRBV27 and TRBJ2-5; weak D call: TRBD1 (5 bases). The V gene lost 5 bases and the J gene lost 6 bases, with 16 bases spanning the gap. This CDR3 spans 14 amino acids. Germline CDR1 reads MNHEY; CDR2 reads SMNVEV (reference sequence). The CDR3 loop reads CASSPTRQGKTQYF. The CDR3, as DNA: TGTGCCAGCAGTCCGACGAGGCAGGGAAAGACCCAGTACTTC.

This clone was recorded once. The chain is built from TRBV2 and TRBJ2-5; 8 bases are shared with TRBD1. The CDR3 spans 17 residues. V dropped 1 base and J dropped 5; count of bases not matched to a gene: 12. Germline CDR1 is SNHLY and CDR2 is FYNNEI. CDR3 DNA: TGTGCCAGCAGTGAAGAGGGGCAGGGGGCTATCGGGGAGACCCAGTACTTC. It is translated as CASSEEGQGAIGETQYF.

This clone was observed a handful of times. The chain combines TRBV4-2 with TRBJ2-2; D not resolved. CDR1 and CDR2 from the germline V gene are LGHNA and YNFKEQ. The V end lost 1 base, the J end lost 4 bases, and 10 bases lay between the germline ends. The CDR3 length is 15 residues. The CDR3 region has the DNA TGTGCCAGCAGCCAAGGAGAGCTTACCACCGGGGAGCTGTTTTTT. Protein product: CASSQGELTTGELFF.

This clone was counted a few times. The chain combines TRBV4-1 with TRBJ1-2; D may be TRBD1 (5 bases). V lost 0 bases and J 4 bases, leaving 12 bases between the germline ends. Per the germline V gene, CDR1 is MGHRA and CDR2 is YSYEKL. CDR3 size: 15 residues. The CDR3 loop reads CASSQDQGYFYGYTF. The CDR3, as DNA: TGCGCCAGCAGCCAAGACCAGGGATACTTCTATGGCTACACCTTC.

The CDR3 spells CASRHRTDGYTF. The CDR3 DNA reads TGTGCCAGCAGGCATAGGACAGATGGCTACACCTTC. This chain uses TRBV6-5 with TRBJ1-2; TRBD1 is a possible D gene (6 bases). Trimming removed 6 bases at V and 6 bases at J, with 11 bases between. The CDR3 is 12 residues long. Germline V gives CDR1 MNHEY, CDR2 SVGAGI.

The rearrangement uses TRBV7-9 and TRBJ2-5; D ambiguous. The germline gives CDR1 SEHNR, CDR2 FQNEAQ (reference sequence). V lost 1 base to trimming and J lost 2 bases, with 8 bases between them. The CDR3 sequence is 14 residues long. The CDR3 DNA reads as TGTGCCAGCAGCTTAGGGGTCGGGCAAGAGACCCAGTACTTC. Translation gives CASSLGVGQETQYF.

The rearrangement links TRBV30 to TRBJ1-3; TRBD1 agrees at 7 bases. V was pared by 0 bases and J by 0 bases, with 5 bases of the junction left unmatched. The CDR3 sequence is 16 residues long. Germline CDR1 GTSNPN, CDR2 SVGIG (reference sequence). This CDR3 reads CAWSVTGVNSGNTIYF. The CDR3 DNA reads TGTGCCTGGAGTGTCACAGGGGTCAACTCTGGAAACACCATATATTTT.

V gene TRBV6-1 combines with J gene TRBJ1-5; D gene uncertain. Germline V gene lookup returns CDR1 MNHNS and CDR2 SASEGT. Between the trimmed V and J ends, which lost 0 bases and 0 bases, there was a span of 9 bases. The CDR3 extends over 16 amino acids. The CDR3 bases are TGTGCCAGCAGTGAAGCGGGAGCGTATAGCAATCAGCCCCAGCATTTT. Translating it yields CASSEAGAYSNQPQHF.

This chain joins TRBV5-6 and TRBJ1-5; possible D gene TRBD1, 5 bases. CDR3 length: 16 amino acids. Trimming removed 2 bases at V and 5 bases at J, with 17 bases between. The V gene's germline CDR1 is SGHDT and CDR2 YYEEEE. The CDR3 DNA is TGTGCCAGCAGCTTTTGGGGACTGACGGGATATCAGCCCCAGCATTTT. This codes for CASSFWGLTGYQPQHF.